Listed below are T cell receptor beta chains from one sample, sequenced in a study of post-analysis software for immune sequencing data. TCRdb recomputed calls from the PCR reads with MiXCR, one row per CDR3 protein. The data hold about 210,000 distinct CDR3 sequences, with 29% observed a single time. Source material: blood. The receptors shown here come from a girl aged 2-17 years with multiple sclerosis. The CDR3 runs from the conserved cysteine through the conserved F or W. The order of the fields is D gene, clone size, J gene, V gene, CDR3 protein, CDR3 DNA. A D gene is named only where the DNA matches it firmly. A clone size is listed for some rows: how often the clone was seen (once, few, many), or a class if it is expanded.

>.|few|TRBJ2-3|TRBV5-1
CASGGNSFEADTQYF
TGCGCCAGCGGGGGAAACTCCTTTGAGGCGGATACGCAGTATTTT
>TRBD2|many|TRBJ2-7|TRBV6-6
CASSRLAGALRAYEQYF
TGTGCCAGCAGCCGTCTAGCGGGAGCATTACGGGCCTACGAGCAGTACTTC
>.|.|TRBJ2-7|TRBV20-1
CSAIRFLAGTAGYEQYF
TGCAGTGCTATACGATTCCTGGCCGGGACGGCGGGGTACGAGCAGTACTTC
>.|.|TRBJ1-1|TRBV5-1
CASSPGHQGTEAFF
TGCGCCAGCAGCCCAGGTCATCAGGGCACTGAAGCTTTCTTT
>TRBD1|.|TRBJ2-7|TRBV6-2/TRBV6-3
CASKWDRGDEQYF
TGTGCCAGCAAGTGGGACAGGGGAGACGAGCAGTACTTC
>.|.|TRBJ2-2|TRBV7-2
CASSLGRPGELFF
TGTGCCAGCAGCTTAGGGCGGCCCGGGGAGCTGTTTTTT
>TRBD1|.|TRBJ2-5|TRBV5-5
CASSLGTGGQETQYF
TGTGCCAGCAGCCTGGGGACAGGGGGCCAAGAGACCCAGTACTTC
>TRBD2|many|TRBJ2-1|TRBV7-9
CASRASGSSNEQFF
TGTGCCAGCAGGGCTAGCGGGAGTAGCAATGAGCAGTTCTTC
>.|.|TRBJ1-1|TRBV21-1
CASRHYMNTEAFF
TGTGCCAGCAGGCATTACATGAACACTGAAGCTTTCTTT
>.|.|TRBJ1-5|TRBV12-3/TRBV12-4
CASSFTLGGHNQPQHF
TGTGCCAGCAGTTTTACCCTGGGAGGGCACAATCAGCCCCAGCATTTT
>.|many|TRBJ1-2|TRBV5-1
CASSLGSGGGYTF
TGCGCCAGCAGCTTGGGTTCCGGCGGAGGCTACACCTTC
>TRBD1|.|TRBJ2-1|TRBV11-2
CASSPTPGQAYNEQFF
TGTGCCAGCAGCCCAACCCCGGGACAGGCCTACAATGAGCAGTTCTTC
>TRBD1|many|TRBJ1-4|TRBV5-1
CASSLGQPSEKLFF
TGCGCCAGCAGCCTGGGACAGCCTTCGGAAAAACTGTTTTTT
>.|.|TRBJ1-1|TRBV18
CASLKTVNVAGAFF
TGTGCCTCCCTAAAGACGGTGAACGTCGCGGGGGCTTTCTTT
>.|many|TRBJ2-5|TRBV20-1
CSAMGSETQYF
TGCAGTGCTATGGGGTCTGAGACCCAGTACTTC
>TRBD2|many|TRBJ2-7|TRBV5-1
CASSGTSRSYEQYF
TGCGCCAGCAGCGGGACTAGTCGCAGCTACGAGCAGTACTTC
>.|few|TRBJ2-7|TRBV29-1
CSVDPPQYF
TGCAGCGTCGACCCCCCACAGTACTTC
>.|.|TRBJ2-7|TRBV5-1
CASSNTGPTYEQYF
TGCGCCAGCAGCAACACCGGGCCTACCTACGAGCAGTACTTC
>.|.|TRBJ2-3|TRBV20-1
CSALWGISTDTQYF
TGCAGTGCTTTGTGGGGGATTAGCACAGATACGCAGTATTTT
>TRBD1|once|TRBJ1-1|TRBV12-3/TRBV12-4
CASSYGDRANTEAFF
TGTGCCAGCAGTTACGGGGACAGGGCGAACACTGAAGCTTTCTTT